This note documents a single TCR beta chain sequence. The V and J ends lost 3 bases and 4 bases respectively, with 5 bases between them. This CDR3 comprises 12 residues. Germline CDR1 is WSHSY and CDR2 is SAAADI. This specimen comes from a study of blood T cell repertoires in COVID-19. Looking at the study overall: The analysed material was cDNA or gDNA that came from T cells, B-cell-depleted T cells, or PBMCs.

Profiling relied on immunoSEQ multiplex PCR, and the TCRdb table lists in-frame clones only, not all of them. Here the sample spans 150,000 to 200,000 clones, 70% to 90% being singletons. This clonotype was obtained from a human donor with active or convalescent COVID-19. The donor label of this sample is uncertain. Sequenced material: peripheral blood. The rearrangement links TRBV10-2 to TRBJ2-3; unclear D gene. CDR3 residues: CASSDLADTQYF. CDR3 nucleotide sequence: TGCGCCAGCAGTGATTTAGCAGATACGCAGTATTTT.